The present entry profiles one T cell receptor (beta chain) with its context. No antigen is known for it. A junction boundary mismatches the germline segment, possibly from a read error. Healthy bone marrow donors formed the donor group. Primers: 60 Vbeta forward and 13 Jbeta reverse. In the original processing: The authors later counted 65 million to 80 million unique TCR beta chains, approximately 12 million of them shared. Profiling relied on immunoSEQ multiplex PCR, and the TCRdb table lists in-frame clones only, not all of them. V, J and clone size derive from that table, while D and trimming were established from the DNA sequence. The repertoire shows some 110,000 clones; the top ten hold approximately 6.8%. The data originate from a study of cytomegalovirus exposure and HLA in healthy donors. Overall study findings and caveats: Reportedly, diagnosis of cytomegalovirus status by the classifier showed high specificity and sensitivity. CMV antigen specificity was confirmed in vitro for a few CMV-associated chains.

Sequences were obtained from PBMCs. The receptor was derived from a man in his forties in good health and CMV-seropositive.

CDR3 in DNA: TGTACCAGCAGCTTGATCTACAGGGGAAGCTACGAGCAGTACTTC. Translating it yields CTSSLIYRGSYEQYF. J is TRBJ2-7 and V is TRBV5-4, with 7 bases fitting TRBD1. There are 15 residues in the CDR3. CDR1 and CDR2 (germline): SGHNT, YYREEE (reference sequence).